One sample yielded the 15 T cell receptor beta chains listed below, sequenced in a study of T cell responses to AZD1222 COVID-19 vaccine (dated by TCRdb to about 2021). This sample's time point label indicates: baseline before first vaccination. Library construction relied on the immunoSEQ multiplex PCR assay. TCRdb retrieved this table from immuneACCESS and kept in-frame rearrangements only. Not all clones are present; in checked studies, unresolved V genes account for under half, and no reason is known for the remainder. This sample comprises approximately 150,000 clones, nearly 95% of them detected only once. The ten most abundant clones make up approximately 2.2% of the sample. Sequenced material: peripheral blood, taken on day 0 of AZD1222 vaccination. The receptors were gathered from an adult in good health.

The chain recombines TRBV6-2 or TRBV6-3 with TRBJ1-4; tentatively, D is TRBD1 (6 bases). The germline V and J ends were trimmed by 2 bases and 6 bases, with 13 bases remaining between them. The V gene's germline CDR1 is MNHEY and CDR2 SVGEGT. This CDR3 has 15 amino acids. CDR3 nucleotide sequence: TGTGCCAGCAGTTACGGCGGGGGCTCGGATGAAAAACTGTTTTTT. Protein sequence: CASSYGGGSDEKLFF.

V usage is TRBV7-9 and J usage is TRBJ2-1, with D possibly called TRBD1 or TRBD2 (6 bases each). Germline lookup yields CDR1 SEHNR and CDR2 FQNEAQ (reference sequence). The V gene lost 5 bases and the J gene lost 2 bases, with 19 bases spanning the gap. The CDR3 consists of 17 residues. DNA for the CDR3: TGTGCCAGCAGCCCCCCAATACGTCGGGGGCCCTACAATGAGCAGTTCTTC. Translation: CASSPPIRRGPYNEQFF.

This chain joins TRBV9 and TRBJ2-1, with 11 bases aligning to TRBD1. V gave up 4 bases and J gave up 2 bases; unmatched junction bases: 2. Germline values: CDR1 SGDLS, CDR2 YYNGEE. This CDR3 is built from 15 residues. The CDR3 reads CASSPGQGAYNEQFF. CDR3 in DNA: TGTGCCAGCAGCCCGGGACAGGGGGCCTACAATGAGCAGTTCTTC.

CDR3 nucleotides: TGTGCCAGCAGCACCCACGGGGAAGATGAGCAGTTCTTC. This translates into CASSTHGEDEQFF. The gene calls are TRBV9 and TRBJ2-1; TRBD2 is a possible D gene (5 bases). Trimming stripped 4 bases from V and 8 bases from J, with 13 bases between. The CDR3 totals 13 residues. Germline V gene sequence: CDR1 SGDLS, CDR2 YYNGEE.

The rearrangement joins TRBV27 to TRBJ2-7; TRBD1 is a possible D gene (5 bases). Germline V gene data show CDR1 as MNHEY and CDR2 as SMNVEV (reference sequence). The CDR3 is 15 residues long. Trimming left V 6 bases short and J 0 bases short, with 15 bases between. The CDR3 DNA reads as TGTGCCAGCAGAGATTCGACAGCGCTCTCCTACGAGCAGTACTTC. Translated, it gives CASRDSTALSYEQYF.

This chain uses TRBV29-1 with TRBJ1-1, with 8 bases matching TRBD1. The CDR3 sequence is 10 residues long. Trimming cost V 4 bases and J 10 bases; bases outside gene matches: 2. CDR1 SQVTM and CDR2 ANQGSEA come from the germline V gene. Written as DNA, the CDR3 is TGCAGCGTTGGAGACAGGGGAGCTTTCTTT. It encodes CSVGDRGAFF. Full variable domain (remainder filled in from reference TRBV29-1 and TRBJ1-1): SAVISQKPSRDICQRGTSLTIQCQVDSQVTMMFWYRQQPGQSLTLIATANQGSEATYESGFVIDKFPISRPNLTFSTLTVSNMSPEDSSIYLCSVGDRGAFFGQGTRLTVV.

DNA of the CDR3: TGTGCCAGTAGTAAATTTAAGGGTGAAGCTTTCTTT. It encodes CASSKFKGEAFF. The gene calls are TRBV19 and TRBJ1-1; D remains unclear. CDR1 and CDR2 from the germline V gene are LNHDA and SQIVND (reference sequence). V lost 4 bases to trimming and J lost 7 bases, with 10 bases between them. This CDR3 comprises 12 residues.

The V and J genes are TRBV9 and TRBJ1-5, with D perhaps TRBD1 (6 bases). The CDR3 covers 15 residues. V was shortened by 0 bases and J by 3 bases, with 10 bases between the two germline ends. CDR1 and CDR2 (germline): SGDLS, YYNGEE. CDR3 sequence reads: CASSVDGGHNQPQHF. As DNA, the CDR3 is TGTGCCAGCAGCGTAGATGGGGGCCACAATCAGCCCCAGCATTTT. Based on the CDR3 plus reference TRBV9 and TRBJ1-5, the full variable domain is DSGVTQTPKHLITATGQRVTLRCSPRSGDLSVYWYQQSLDQGLQFLIQYYNGEERAKGNILERFSAQQFPDLHSELNLSSLELGDSALYFCASSVDGGHNQPQHFGDGTRLSIL.

The count of this clone is one. The chain combines TRBV18 with TRBJ2-5, with D unresolved. V was clipped by 2 bases and J by 4 bases, with 5 bases between them. The CDR3 runs 12 residues. The germline gives CDR1 KGHSH, CDR2 LQKENI. DNA of the CDR3: TGTGCCAGCTCACCAATAGGAGAGACCCAGTACTTC. Encoded protein: CASSPIGETQYF. Full variable domain (remainder filled in from reference TRBV18 and TRBJ2-5): NAGVMQNPRHLVRRRGQEARLRCSPMKGHSHVYWYRQLPEEGLKFMVYLQKENIIDESGMPKERFSAEFPKEGPSILRIQQVVRGDSAAYFCASSPIGETQYFGPGTRLLVL.

This clone has just one count. The chain uses TRBV19 and TRBJ2-7, with D maybe TRBD1 (5 bases). V was trimmed by 9 bases and J by 4 bases, leaving 16 bases between them. The CDR3 has 13 residues. Germline V gene data show CDR1 as LNHDA and CDR2 as SQIVND (reference sequence). This chain's CDR3 is CASQSGAGYEQYF. The DNA of the CDR3 is TGTGCCAGCCAGTCTGGGGCCGGGTACGAGCAGTACTTC.

This chain uses TRBV10-3 with TRBJ1-3; 10 nucleotides agree with TRBD1. V was clipped by 3 bases and J by 0 bases; unmatched bases: 5. Looked up from germline, CDR1 is ENHRY and CDR2 is SYGVKD. This CDR3 spans 17 amino acids. CDR3 sequence: CAISEGTGAFSGNTIYF. CDR3 coding DNA: TGTGCCATCAGTGAAGGGACAGGGGCCTTCTCTGGAAACACCATATATTTT.

This chain links TRBV28 with TRBJ1-2; 8 nucleotides match TRBD1. Trimming took 9 bases from V and 8 from J; bases not matched to a gene: 5. This CDR3 comprises 11 residues. The germline gives CDR1 MDHEN, CDR2 SYDVKM. CDR3 nucleotide sequence: TGTGCCAGTTGGACAGGGTGGGGCTACACCTTC. This gives the protein CASWTGWGYTF.

V usage is TRBV6-5 and J usage is TRBJ1-1, with D possibly matching TRBD1 (5 bases). Germline V gene sequence: CDR1 MNHEY, CDR2 SVGAGI. The CDR3 is made up of 14 amino acids. V lost 8 bases and J 4 bases, leaving 17 bases between the germline ends. The CDR3 DNA reads TGTGCCAGCTCTCGGGGGTCCCCGTTCACTGAAGCTTTCTTT. Its protein is CASSRGSPFTEAFF.

This rearrangement joins TRBV5-1 to TRBJ1-6, with TRBD1 identical over 7 bases. CDR3 length: 14 residues. Looked up from germline, CDR1 is SGHRS and CDR2 is YFSETQ. V dropped 0 bases and J dropped 7; count of bases not matched to a gene: 1. The CDR3 DNA follows: TGCGCCAGCAGCTTGGCCAGGGGGAATTCACCCCTCCACTTT. It is translated as CASSLARGNSPLHF.

The chain is built from TRBV11-2 and TRBJ2-7; TRBD1 is a possible D gene (5 bases). The CDR3 contains 15 residues. Germline V gene sequence: CDR1 SGHAT, CDR2 FQNNGV. V lost 0 bases and J 7 bases, leaving 16 bases between the germline ends. The CDR3 protein is CASSLDGARSAEQYF. The CDR3 DNA reads TGTGCCAGCAGCTTAGATGGGGCTAGGTCAGCGGAGCAGTACTTC. Full variable domain (missing parts from reference TRBV11-2 and TRBJ2-7): EAGVAQSPRYKIIEKRQSVAFWCNPISGHATLYWYQQILGQGPKLLIQFQNNGVVDDSQLPKDRFSAERLKGVDSTLKIQPAKLEDSAVYLCASSLDGARSAEQYFGPGTRLTVT.